The 7 T cell receptor beta chains given below trace back to one sample, sequenced in a study of blood T cell repertoires in COVID-19. Assay used: immunoSEQ multiplex PCR; TCRdb lists only in-frame clones, some missing. Here the sample spans around 25,000 clones, around 72% being singletons. The specimen sequenced was peripheral blood. The receptors originated from a woman over 75 with acute or convalescent COVID-19.

V is TRBV6-2 or TRBV6-3 and J is TRBJ2-2; TRBD1 matches 9 bases. The CDR3 has 15 residues. Germline CDR1 reads MNHEY; CDR2 reads SVGEGT. V lost 5 bases, J lost 4 bases, and 5 bases stayed unmatched. The CDR3 nucleotides read TGTGCCAGCAGTCCGGTGACAGGGGGCACCGGGGAGCTGTTTTTT. Translating gives CASSPVTGGTGELFF.

The V call is TRBV10-3, the J call TRBJ2-1; TRBD2 aligns across 15 bases. The CDR3 runs 14 residues. Germline V gene sequence: CDR1 ENHRY, CDR2 SYGVKD. The V segment lost 5 bases and the J segment 9 bases; nucleotides outside the gene matches: 2. The chain's CDR3 is CAISPGLAGGEQFF. The CDR3 DNA follows: TGTGCCATCAGTCCGGGACTAGCGGGGGGTGAGCAGTTCTTC.

This chain joins TRBV7-6 and TRBJ2-7; TRBD1 aligns across 8 bases. Germline V gene data show CDR1 as SGHVS and CDR2 as FNYEAQ. CDR3 length equals 15 residues. J gave up 0 bases and V 5 bases, and 6 bases lay outside the gene matches. CDR3 sequence (DNA): TGTGCCAGCAGCCCTCGACAGGGGAGCTCCTACGAGCAGTACTTC. Translating it yields CASSPRQGSSYEQYF.

Only a few counts were recorded for this clone. This CDR3 is CASSPGTSGVGDTQYF. CDR3 coding DNA: TGTGCCAGCAGCCCCGGGACTAGCGGGGTTGGTGATACGCAGTATTTT. The V gene is TRBV7-3, the J gene TRBJ2-3, with 13 bases identical to TRBD2. With V trimmed by 5 bases and J by 6 bases, 8 bases remained unmatched. Per germline, CDR1 SGHTA and CDR2 FQGTGA. The CDR3 extends over 16 amino acids.

The chain employs TRBV7-2 and TRBJ2-3; 7 bases agree with TRBD2. The germline CDR1 and CDR2 sequences are SGHTA and FQGNSA. V lost 3 bases, J lost 4 bases, and 13 bases stayed unmatched. This CDR3 is built from 17 residues. The CDR3 nucleotides read TGTGCCAGCAGCTTGGATAGACTAGCCGGAGCCCCAGATACGCAGTATTTT. Translated, it gives CASSLDRLAGAPDTQYF.

The chain has TRBV30 and TRBJ1-4; D remains ambiguous. This CDR3 has 15 residues. V was clipped by 3 bases and J by 8 bases, with 19 bases between them. CDR1 and CDR2 (germline): GTSNPN, SVGIG (reference sequence). The CDR3 DNA follows: TGTGCCTGGAGCCTCGGACTGGGCGAGGGAGAAAAACTGTTTTTT. Encoded protein: CAWSLGLGEGEKLFF.

The chain recombines TRBV28 with TRBJ1-5; weak D call: TRBD1 (5 bases). V shed 5 bases and J shed 2 bases, with 10 bases lying between them. The CDR3 loop spans 14 amino acids. Germline CDR1 and CDR2: MDHEN and SYDVKM. The CDR3 DNA sequence: TGTGCCAGCAGTCCCTGGGGCGGCAATCAGCCCCAGCATTTT. It translates to CASSPWGGNQPQHF.